These 6 T cell receptor beta chains came from one sample sequenced in a study of cytomegalovirus exposure and HLA in healthy donors. It was with 60 Vbeta and 13 Jbeta primers that the PCR ran. Using immunoSEQ multiplex PCR, the repertoire was profiled, and TCRdb retains in-frame clones only, with some absent. The sample contains 150,000 or so clones, around three quarters of which appear only once. Sequencing was carried out using PBMCs. The receptor source for this set is a woman aged 35 to 49 in good health and CMV-seronegative.

The chain couples TRBV23-1 to TRBJ2-7, with 9 bases that match TRBD1. TRBV23-1 is reported as an ORF; its role is uncertain. The V segment lost 3 bases and the J segment 7 bases; nucleotides outside the gene matches: 7. The CDR3 length is 14 residues. The CDR3 sequence is CASSQGQGFGEQYF. The CDR3 nucleotides are TGCGCCAGCAGTCAGGGACAGGGATTCGGGGAGCAGTACTTC.

The chain joins TRBV2 to TRBJ2-1; 11 bases fit TRBD2. The CDR3 is 16 residues long. Germline V gene lookup returns CDR1 SNHLY and CDR2 FYNNEI. The J segment lost 6 bases and the V segment lost 3 bases, leaving 7 bases of the junction unmatched. Here the CDR3 DNA reads TGTGCCAGCAGTGAGGATAGCGGGAGGGCAAGCAATGAGCAGTTCTTC. The encoded protein is CASSEDSGRASNEQFF.

This clone is medium-sized within its sample. This same CDR3 is encoded by further DNA sequences in the sample. The chain combines TRBV10-3 with TRBJ2-7, with D possibly matching TRBD1 (6 bases). The germline V gene has CDR1 ENHRY and CDR2 SYGVKD. The length of the CDR3 is 14 residues. Deletions cut 6 bases from V and 2 bases from J, with 14 bases between. In DNA, the CDR3 is TGTGCCATCAGATCAGGGGAAAGGGCCTACGAGCAGTACTTC. Protein product: CAIRSGERAYEQYF.

The chain combines TRBV5-1 with TRBJ1-1; perhaps TRBD1 as D (5 bases). Germline CDR1 and CDR2: SGHRS and YFSETQ. CDR3 length equals 14 residues. V shed 4 bases and J shed 1 base, with 11 bases lying between them. The CDR3 nucleotides read TGCGCCAGCAGCACAGGCGTTCGGAACACTGAAGCTTTCTTT. Protein product: CASSTGVRNTEAFF.

This clone was observed a few times. V is TRBV7-8 and J is TRBJ1-2, with D unclear. Trimming removed 5 bases at V and 8 bases at J, with 24 bases between. The CDR3 totals 16 residues. CDR1 is SGHVS and CDR2 is FQNEAQ in the germline V gene. CDR3 DNA: TGTGCCAGCAGCCCAGAGGGAAGGGAGGAAGGCCGCGGCTACACCTTC. It is translated as CASSPEGREEGRGYTF.

This clone was seen only a few times. This sequence joins TRBV9 and TRBJ2-7; 9 bases match TRBD2. Germline loops: CDR1 SGDLS, CDR2 YYNGEE. CDR3 size: 16 residues. V lost 0 bases and J lost 4; bases outside the gene matches: 8. The CDR3 region is CASSVAITSGRYEQYF. The DNA for the CDR3 is TGTGCCAGCAGCGTAGCTATCACTAGCGGGCGTTACGAGCAGTACTTC. The whole variable domain, remainder taken from reference TRBV9 and TRBJ2-7, is DSGVTQTPKHLITATGQRVTLRCSPRSGDLSVYWYQQSLDQGLQFLIQYYNGEERAKGNILERFSAQQFPDLHSELNLSSLELGDSALYFCASSVAITSGRYEQYFGPGTRLTVT.